This T cell receptor (beta chain) stems from a study of graft-versus-host responses after intestinal transplantation. Study-level background: Recipients underwent multivisceral, liver-intestinal, or isolated intestinal transplants. Every recipient had anti-thymocyte globulin induction and 2 to 3 years of tacrolimus plus steroids.

Germline values: CDR1 SGHTA, CDR2 FQGTGA. The CDR3 totals 17 residues. Regarding the study as a whole: Recipient-marrow GvH clones were detected, some having first appeared in ileum or blood.

The table came from immunoSEQ multiplex PCR; TCRdb's copy has only in-frame clones and leaves some out. The profile shows approximately 6,900 clones, 20% to 25% of them singletons. Worth noting for this clone: A much bigger clone sits one base away, suggesting this may be a read error.

Responders labeled with CFSE (roughly 200,000) were plated with roughly 200,000 irradiated, violet-dye-labeled stimulators. The sample consisted of alloreactive CD4+ T cells from a mixed lymphocyte reaction culture, taken before transplantation. The subset: CFSE-low proliferating T cells sorted from roughly six-day pre-transplant mixed lymphocyte reaction (GvH or HvG direction). The chain has TRBV7-3 and TRBJ1-5; a weak D match, TRBD1 (5 bases). This receptor was identified in a human patient who was an organ donor for intestinal transplantation. The CDR3 here is CASILLWGQGPNQPQHF. The CDR3 nucleotides are TGTGCCAGCATCTTACTTTGGGGCCAGGGCCCCAATCAGCCCCAGCATTTT.